Presented here are 25 T cell receptor beta chains from one specimen sequenced in a study of beta chain features in type 1 diabetes. Study-level points and caveats: Shorter TCRB CDR3s, moderately but significantly so, were found in Type 1 diabetes patients in all four CD4+ subsets.

cDNA synthesis used the whole RNA isolate, giving expressed TCRB sequences. The repertoire was sequenced with immunoSEQ multiplex PCR; TCRdb's copy has only in-frame clones and lacks some. The repertoire includes hundreds of thousands of clones, roughly 12% of them detected once, and 0.022% sits in the top ten. Their antigens are not known. Sequences were obtained from naive CD4+ T cells from blood. These receptors were collected from a man younger than 30 with type 1 diabetes.

This clone appeared a few times. The chain carries TRBV5-1 and TRBJ2-1, with D unresolved. CDR3 size: 15 residues. Per germline, CDR1 SGHRS and CDR2 YFSETQ. The V and J ends lost 6 bases and 2 bases respectively, with 15 bases between them. CDR3 residues: CASTSEGQTYNEQFF. DNA of the CDR3: TGCGCCAGCACCTCGGAAGGGCAGACCTACAATGAGCAGTTCTTC.

This clone appeared a few times. The chain employs TRBV11-2 and TRBJ2-7; TRBD2 aligns across 10 bases. This CDR3 spans 17 amino acids. Germline V gene data show CDR1 as SGHAT and CDR2 as FQNNGV. J was trimmed by 2 bases and V by 4 bases; bases with no gene match: 11. DNA for the CDR3: TGTGCCAGCAGCTCCTCAAGCGGGGGGGCGGCCACCTACGAGCAGTACTTC. Its protein is CASSSSSGGAATYEQYF.

This chain joins TRBV4-2 and TRBJ1-5, with unresolved D. The germline gives CDR1 LGHNA, CDR2 YNFKEQ. The CDR3 length is 17 residues. Trimming took off 4 bases at V and 7 bases at J, with 23 bases between the two ends. CDR3 region: CASSPRLIGDSGQPQHF. The CDR3 coding sequence is TGTGCCAGCAGCCCCCGGTTAATTGGGGATAGCGGACAGCCCCAGCATTTT.

This rearrangement joins TRBV28 to TRBJ2-2; 8 nucleotides align to TRBD1. This CDR3 is built from 15 residues. CDR1 and CDR2 from the germline V gene are MDHEN and SYDVKM. With 6 bases clipped from V and 5 bases from J, the junction kept 8 bases outside the gene matches. The CDR3 coding sequence is TGTGCCAGCAGCCCCCGACAGGGGTCAACCGGGGAGCTGTTTTTT. It encodes CASSPRQGSTGELFF.

The chain uses TRBV2 and TRBJ1-5; TRBD1 aligns across 8 bases. Germline assignment: CDR1 SNHLY and CDR2 FYNNEI. This CDR3 has 13 amino acids. V was pared by 6 bases and J by 7 bases, with 5 bases of the junction left unmatched. This chain's CDR3 is CASRQGDRQPQHF. CDR3 nucleotide sequence: TGTGCCAGCAGACAGGGGGACAGGCAGCCCCAGCATTTT. Based on the CDR3 plus reference TRBV2 and TRBJ1-5, the full variable domain is EPEVTQTPSHQVTQMGQEVILRCVPISNHLYFYWYRQILGQKVEFLVSFYNNEISEKSEIFDDQFSVERPDGSNFTLKIRSTKLEDSAMYFCASRQGDRQPQHFGDGTRLSIL.

The chain joins TRBV27 to TRBJ2-5; TRBD1 agrees at 9 bases. J gave up 4 bases and V 5 bases, and 5 bases lay outside the gene matches. The CDR3 is made up of 14 amino acids. Germline values: CDR1 MNHEY, CDR2 SMNVEV (reference sequence). Written as DNA, the CDR3 is TGTGCCAGCAGTCTGGGACAGGGCGGAGAGACCCAGTACTTC. Its translation is CASSLGQGGETQYF.

This clone appeared a few times. V gene TRBV18 combines with J gene TRBJ2-7; D ambiguous. V lost 3 bases to trimming and J lost 0 bases, with 15 bases between them. Germline assignment: CDR1 KGHSH and CDR2 LQKENI. The CDR3 extends over 16 amino acids. The CDR3 is CASSPIGLSGSYEQYF. DNA of the CDR3: TGTGCCAGCTCACCTATCGGGCTCTCGGGCTCCTACGAGCAGTACTTC.

The V and J genes are TRBV28 and TRBJ1-5; a possible D gene is TRBD1 (5 bases). V lost 6 bases, J lost 3 bases, and 12 bases lay in between. The germline V gene encodes CDR1 MDHEN and CDR2 SYDVKM. CDR3 length: 14 residues. The CDR3 is CASRWTGTNQPQHF. The DNA of the CDR3 is TGTGCCAGCAGGTGGACGGGGACCAATCAGCCCCAGCATTTT.

The chain has TRBV7-9 and TRBJ2-7; 10 bases are shared with TRBD2. With 2 bases clipped from V and 2 bases from J, the junction kept 3 bases outside the gene matches. From germline, CDR1 is SEHNR and CDR2 FQNEAQ (reference sequence). This CDR3 spans 15 amino acids. In nucleotides, the CDR3 is TGTGCCAGCAGCTTACTAGCGGGGGCAACCTACGAGCAGTACTTC. It translates to CASSLLAGATYEQYF.

V gene TRBV29-1 combines with J gene TRBJ2-7; 8 bases map to TRBD1. This CDR3 contains 14 residues. The ends lost 6 bases at V and 2 bases at J; junction bases unmatched: 9. Germline V gene lookup returns CDR1 SQVTM and CDR2 ANQGSEA. CDR3 residues: CSVRTGRETYEQYF. CDR3 sequence (DNA): TGCAGCGTGCGGACAGGGCGGGAAACCTACGAGCAGTACTTC.

This rearrangement joins TRBV6-5 to TRBJ2-7; D uncertain. V lost 1 base and J lost 3, with 10 bases in between. The CDR3 length is 14 residues. The V gene's germline CDR1 is MNHEY and CDR2 SVGAGI. CDR3 protein: CASSYWVGNYEQYF. In DNA, the CDR3 is TGTGCCAGCAGTTACTGGGTAGGGAACTACGAGCAGTACTTC.

In this sample, this clone turned up a few times. The genes are TRBV6-5 and TRBJ2-3; D is ambiguous. V lost 2 bases and J 0 bases, leaving 9 bases between the germline ends. The CDR3 is 15 amino acids. Germline CDR1 MNHEY, CDR2 SVGAGI. CDR3 sequence: CASSYADISTDTQYF. The CDR3 coding sequence is TGTGCCAGCAGTTACGCCGACATTAGCACAGATACGCAGTATTTT.

The J gene is TRBJ2-3, the V gene TRBV5-1; the D gene could be TRBD1 or TRBD2 (5 bases each). The V gene lost 2 bases and the J gene lost 1 base, with 11 bases spanning the gap. Germline CDR1 and CDR2: SGHRS and YFSETQ. The CDR3 is 15 amino acids. The DNA of the CDR3 is TGCGCCAGCAGCTTCGTCGAGGGACGCACAGATACGCAGTATTTT. Translation: CASSFVEGRTDTQYF.

This chain uses TRBV13 with TRBJ2-7, with TRBD1 matching over 10 bases. With V trimmed by 4 bases and J by 7 bases, 10 bases remained unmatched. This CDR3 comprises 15 residues. Germline values: CDR1 PRHDT, CDR2 FYEKMQ (reference sequence). The CDR3 here is CASSSWTGGLYEQYF. The DNA for the CDR3 is TGTGCCAGCAGCTCCTGGACAGGGGGTTTGTATGAGCAGTACTTC. The complete variable domain, with remaining parts taken from reference TRBV13 and TRBJ2-7, reads AAGVIQSPRHLIKEKRETATLKCYPIPRHDTVYWYQQGPGQDPQFLISFYEKMQSDKGSIPDRFSAQQFSDYHSELNMSSLELGDSALYFCASSSWTGGLYEQYFGPGTRLTVT.

This clone was observed a handful of times. The rearrangement links TRBV25-1 to TRBJ1-5, with TRBD1 as a possible D gene (5 bases). Trimming stripped 1 base from V and 6 bases from J, with 16 bases between. The CDR3 consists of 16 residues. Germline V gene lookup returns CDR1 MGHDK and CDR2 SYGVNS. CDR3 protein: CASSESGGEGAQPQHF. CDR3 in DNA: TGTGCCAGCAGTGAATCGGGAGGGGAAGGGGCTCAGCCCCAGCATTTT.

The sample holds a few counts of this clone. This sequence joins TRBV11-3 and TRBJ2-1; the D gene is possibly TRBD2 (6 bases). Germline V gives CDR1 SGHNT, CDR2 YENEEA. This CDR3 contains 12 residues. Trimming stripped 3 bases from V and 10 bases from J, with 10 bases between. The CDR3 nucleotides are TGTGCCAGCAGCTTTAGTAGCGGCGAGCAGTTCTTC. Protein sequence: CASSFSSGEQFF.

In this sample, this clone turned up a few times. This chain connects TRBV6-5 to TRBJ2-2; TRBD2 agrees at 9 bases. The CDR3 has 14 amino acids. Germline V gene data show CDR1 as MNHEY and CDR2 as SVGAGI. J gave up 6 bases and V 6 bases, and 5 bases lay outside the gene matches. The CDR3 sequence is CASRLAGSAGELFF. CDR3 coding DNA: TGTGCCAGCAGACTAGCGGGTAGTGCCGGGGAGCTGTTTTTT.

V gene TRBV28 combines with J gene TRBJ2-1, with D unresolved. Germline CDR1 is MDHEN and CDR2 is SYDVKM. V was pared by 4 bases and J by 8 bases, with 21 bases between. CDR3 length equals 16 residues. As DNA, the CDR3 is TGTGCCAGCAGTTCCCTTACACGCGGTGGTTACGATGAGCAGTTCTTC. Protein sequence: CASSSLTRGGYDEQFF. The entire variable domain, with the rest obtained from reference TRBV28 and TRBJ2-1, is as follows: DVKVTQSSRYLVKRTGEKVFLECVQDMDHENMFWYRQDPGLGLRLIYFSYDVKMKEKGDIPEGYSVSREKKERFSLILESASTNQTSMYLCASSSLTRGGYDEQFFGPGTRLTVL.

The rearrangement joins TRBV5-1 to TRBJ1-1; D ambiguous. The CDR3 runs 17 residues. Germline loops: CDR1 SGHRS, CDR2 YFSETQ. Trimming pared 6 bases from V and 0 bases from J, leaving 21 bases between. CDR3 sequence reads: CASTRFGSSILNTEAFF. The CDR3 DNA reads as TGCGCCAGCACCCGGTTTGGTAGCAGTATCCTGAACACTGAAGCTTTCTTT.

The V gene is TRBV2, the J gene TRBJ1-2; maybe TRBD1 (5 bases). The CDR3 sequence is 13 residues long. The germline CDR1 and CDR2 sequences are SNHLY and FYNNEI. The V end lost 4 bases, the J end lost 5 bases, and 11 bases lay between the germline ends. CDR3 DNA sequence: TGTGCCAGCAGTGCGCAGGGAGAATATGGCTACACCTTC. Amino acid sequence: CASSAQGEYGYTF.

This clone appeared a few times. Other DNA sequences from this sample encode an identical CDR3 as well. The chain is built from TRBV4-1 and TRBJ1-1; D call uncertain. The germline gives CDR1 MGHRA, CDR2 YSYEKL. This CDR3 has 14 residues. The V gene lost 1 base and the J gene lost 2 bases, with 8 bases spanning the gap. The CDR3 loop reads CASSQVSGNTEAFF. The CDR3 nucleotides read TGCGCCAGCAGCCAAGTCTCAGGTAACACTGAAGCTTTCTTT.

This clone has a handful of counts. This chain uses TRBV10-3 with TRBJ2-5; D might be TRBD1 (6 bases). Germline CDR1 is ENHRY and CDR2 is SYGVKD. The ends were cut back, 10 bases at V and 2 bases at J, with 14 bases in the middle. The CDR3 covers 13 residues. The CDR3, as DNA: TGTGCCAGCTGTAGACAGGTTCAAGAGACCCAGTACTTC. It specifies CASCRQVQETQYF.

The chain employs TRBV7-2 and TRBJ2-7; tentatively, D is TRBD1 (5 bases). Germline-derived CDR1 and CDR2 are SGHTA and FQGNSA. The CDR3 totals 17 residues. Trimming cost V 5 bases and J 8 bases, with 28 bases left between them. The CDR3 reads CASSHHGAALSVGQQYF. The CDR3 nucleotides are TGTGCCAGCAGCCATCATGGGGCCGCCTTATCCGTGGGTCAGCAGTACTTC.

This clone was counted between two and nine times. Other DNA sequences of this sample code for an identical CDR3. The chain uses TRBV19 and TRBJ2-5, with 8 bases lining up with TRBD1. This CDR3 spans 13 amino acids. The germline V gene has CDR1 LNHDA and CDR2 SQIVND (reference sequence). V shed 5 bases and J 5 bases; nucleotides not matched to a gene: 4. The CDR3 DNA sequence: TGTGCCAGTAGTCCCAGGGGGCGTGAGACCCAGTACTTC. Residues: CASSPRGRETQYF. Filled out from reference TRBV19 and TRBJ2-5, the complete variable domain reads DGGITQSPKYLFRKEGQNVTLSCEQNLNHDAMYWYRQDPGQGLRLIYYSQIVNDFQKGDIAEGYSVSREKKESFPLTVTSAQKNPTAFYLCASSPRGRETQYFGPGTRLLVL.

CDR3 sequence (DNA): TGTGCCTGGAGTACAGGGGGCCGAGACTATGGCTACACCTTC. Amino acid sequence: CAWSTGGRDYGYTF. The J gene is TRBJ1-2, the V gene TRBV30; TRBD1 matches 9 bases. V lost 2 bases, J lost 3 bases, and 4 bases stayed unmatched. CDR1 and CDR2 (germline): GTSNPN, SVGIG (reference sequence). There are 14 residues in the CDR3. Based on the CDR3 plus reference TRBV30 and TRBJ1-2, the full variable domain is SQTIHQWPATLVQPVGSPLSLECTVEGTSNPNLYWYRQAAGRGLQLLFYSVGIGQISSEVPQNLSASRPQDRQFILSSKKLLLSDSGFYLCAWSTGGRDYGYTFGSGTRLTVV.